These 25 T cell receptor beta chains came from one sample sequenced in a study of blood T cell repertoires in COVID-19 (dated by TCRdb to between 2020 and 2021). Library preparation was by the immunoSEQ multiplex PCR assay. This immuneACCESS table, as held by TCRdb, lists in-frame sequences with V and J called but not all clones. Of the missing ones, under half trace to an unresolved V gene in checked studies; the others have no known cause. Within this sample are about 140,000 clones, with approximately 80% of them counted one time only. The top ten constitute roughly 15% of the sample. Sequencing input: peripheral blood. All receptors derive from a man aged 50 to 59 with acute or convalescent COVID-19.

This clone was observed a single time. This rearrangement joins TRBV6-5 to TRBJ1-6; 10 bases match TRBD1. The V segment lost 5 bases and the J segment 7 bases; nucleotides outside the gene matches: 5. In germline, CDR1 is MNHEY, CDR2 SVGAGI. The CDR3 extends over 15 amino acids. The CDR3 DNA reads TGTGCCAGCAGTAATTGGGGACAGGGGAATTCACCCCTCCACTTT. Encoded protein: CASSNWGQGNSPLHF.

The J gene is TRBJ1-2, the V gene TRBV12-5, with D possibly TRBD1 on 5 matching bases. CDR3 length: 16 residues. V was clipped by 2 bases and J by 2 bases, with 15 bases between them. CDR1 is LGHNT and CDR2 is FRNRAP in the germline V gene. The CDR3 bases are TGTGCTAGTGGTTTGCCTTTTCTAGACAGCAACTATGGCTACACCTTC. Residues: CASGLPFLDSNYGYTF.

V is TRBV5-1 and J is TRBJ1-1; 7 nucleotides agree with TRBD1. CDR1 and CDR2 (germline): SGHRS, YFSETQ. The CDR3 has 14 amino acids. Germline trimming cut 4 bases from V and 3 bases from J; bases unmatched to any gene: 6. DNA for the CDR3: TGCGCCAGCAGCCTAGGGGGCGGGTACACTGAAGCTTTCTTT. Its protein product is CASSLGGGYTEAFF.

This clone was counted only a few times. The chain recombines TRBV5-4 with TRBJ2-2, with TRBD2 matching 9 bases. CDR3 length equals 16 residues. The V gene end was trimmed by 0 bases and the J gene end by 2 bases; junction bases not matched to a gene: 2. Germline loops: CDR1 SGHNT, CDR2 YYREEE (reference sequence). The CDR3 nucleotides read TGTGCCAGCAGCTTGGATAGCGGGGGTAACACCGGGGAGCTGTTTTTT. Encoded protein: CASSLDSGGNTGELFF.

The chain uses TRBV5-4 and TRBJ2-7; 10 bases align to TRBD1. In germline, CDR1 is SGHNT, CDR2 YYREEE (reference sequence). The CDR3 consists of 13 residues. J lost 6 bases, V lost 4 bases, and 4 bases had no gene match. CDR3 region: CASSPGQGFEQYV. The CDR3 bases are TGTGCCAGCAGCCCGGGACAGGGGTTCGAGCAGTACGTC.

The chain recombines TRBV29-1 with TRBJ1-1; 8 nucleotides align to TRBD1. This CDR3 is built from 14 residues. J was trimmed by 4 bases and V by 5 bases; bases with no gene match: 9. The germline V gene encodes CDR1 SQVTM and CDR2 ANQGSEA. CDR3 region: CSVQKVTGGTEAFF. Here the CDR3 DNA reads TGCAGCGTTCAAAAGGTTACAGGGGGCACTGAAGCTTTCTTT.

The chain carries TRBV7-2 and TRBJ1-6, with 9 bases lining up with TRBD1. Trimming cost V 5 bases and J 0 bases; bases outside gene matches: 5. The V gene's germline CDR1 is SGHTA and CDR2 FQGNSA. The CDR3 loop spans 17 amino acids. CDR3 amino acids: CASSPGTGLSYNSPLHF. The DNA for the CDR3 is TGTGCCAGCAGCCCAGGGACAGGGCTCTCCTATAATTCACCCCTCCACTTT.

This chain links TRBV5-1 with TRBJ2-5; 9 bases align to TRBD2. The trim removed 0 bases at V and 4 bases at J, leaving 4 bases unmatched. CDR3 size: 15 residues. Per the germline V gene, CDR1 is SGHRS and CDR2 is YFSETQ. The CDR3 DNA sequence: TGCGCCAGCAGCTTGGCTAGCGGGATTGGAGAGACCCAGTACTTC. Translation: CASSLASGIGETQYF.

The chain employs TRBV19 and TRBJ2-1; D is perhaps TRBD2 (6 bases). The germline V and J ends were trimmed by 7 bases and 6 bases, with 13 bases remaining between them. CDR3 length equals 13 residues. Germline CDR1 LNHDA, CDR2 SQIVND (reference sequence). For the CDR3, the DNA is TGTGCCAGTAAGCGTGGAGGGGCCAATGAGCAGTTCTTC. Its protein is CASKRGGANEQFF.

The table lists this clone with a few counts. CDR3 protein: CASSQDLAGTGYNEQFF. The CDR3 DNA reads TGTGCCAGCAGCCAAGATCTAGCGGGGACCGGCTACAATGAGCAGTTCTTC. V is TRBV7-6 and J is TRBJ2-1, with 9 bases that match TRBD2. Germline V gene sequence: CDR1 SGHVS, CDR2 FNYEAQ. V trimming: 5 bases; J trimming: 3 bases; junction bases outside the gene matches: 11. The length of the CDR3 is 17 residues.

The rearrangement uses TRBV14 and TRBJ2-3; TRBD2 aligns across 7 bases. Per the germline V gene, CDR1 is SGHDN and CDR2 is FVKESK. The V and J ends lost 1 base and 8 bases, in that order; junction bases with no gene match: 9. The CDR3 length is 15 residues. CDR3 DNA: TGTGCCAGCAGCCAAGTCCGGGGGGTAGGGGTTACGCAGTATTTT. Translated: CASSQVRGVGVTQYF.

CDR3 protein: CASSPLETQYF. The CDR3 DNA sequence: TGTGCCAGCAGCCCCCTTGAGACCCAGTACTTC. J is TRBJ2-5 and V is TRBV7-9; D call uncertain. The ends were cut back, 5 bases at V and 5 bases at J, with 6 bases in the middle. This CDR3 spans 11 amino acids. CDR1 SEHNR and CDR2 FQNEAQ come from the germline V gene (reference sequence).

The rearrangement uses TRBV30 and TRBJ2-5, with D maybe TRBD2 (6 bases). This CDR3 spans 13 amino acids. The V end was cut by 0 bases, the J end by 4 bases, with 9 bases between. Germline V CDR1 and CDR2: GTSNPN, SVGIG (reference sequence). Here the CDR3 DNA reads TGTGCCTGGAGTGTCGGGGGTACAGAGACCCAGTACTTC. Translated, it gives CAWSVGGTETQYF.

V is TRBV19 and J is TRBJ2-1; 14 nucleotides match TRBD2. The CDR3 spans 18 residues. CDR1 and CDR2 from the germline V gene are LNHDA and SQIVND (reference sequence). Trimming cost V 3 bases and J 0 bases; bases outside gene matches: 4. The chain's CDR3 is CASSIGLAGGRSYNEQFF. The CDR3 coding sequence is TGTGCCAGTAGTATCGGACTAGCGGGGGGCCGCTCCTACAATGAGCAGTTCTTC. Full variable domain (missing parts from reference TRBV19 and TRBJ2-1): DGGITQSPKYLFRKEGQNVTLSCEQNLNHDAMYWYRQDPGQGLRLIYYSQIVNDFQKGDIAEGYSVSREKKESFPLTVTSAQKNPTAFYLCASSIGLAGGRSYNEQFFGPGTRLTVL.

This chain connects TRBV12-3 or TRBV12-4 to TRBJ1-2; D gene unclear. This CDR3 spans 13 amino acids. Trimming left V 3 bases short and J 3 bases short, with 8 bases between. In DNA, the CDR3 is TGTGCCAGCAGTTTCGACAATTACTATGGCTACACCTTC. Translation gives CASSFDNYYGYTF.

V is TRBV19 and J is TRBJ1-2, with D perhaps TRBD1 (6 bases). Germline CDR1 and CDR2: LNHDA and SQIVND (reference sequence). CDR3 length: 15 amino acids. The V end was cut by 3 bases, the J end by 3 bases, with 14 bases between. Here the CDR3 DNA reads TGTGCCAGTAGTATTCTCGGGGGGCCCGACTATGGCTACACCTTC. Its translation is CASSILGGPDYGYTF.

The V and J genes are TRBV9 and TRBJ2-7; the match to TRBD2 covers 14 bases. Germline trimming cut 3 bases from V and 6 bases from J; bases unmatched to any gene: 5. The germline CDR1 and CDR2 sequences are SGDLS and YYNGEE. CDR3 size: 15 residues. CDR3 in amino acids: CASSAGTSGRSEQYV. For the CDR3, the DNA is TGTGCCAGCAGCGCAGGGACTAGCGGGAGAAGCGAGCAGTACGTC.

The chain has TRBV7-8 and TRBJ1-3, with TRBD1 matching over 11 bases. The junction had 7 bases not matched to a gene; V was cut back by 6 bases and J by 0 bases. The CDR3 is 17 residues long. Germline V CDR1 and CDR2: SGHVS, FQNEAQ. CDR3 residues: CASSGGDRGYSGNTIYF. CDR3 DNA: TGTGCCAGCAGTGGGGGGGACAGGGGGTACTCTGGAAACACCATATATTTT.

CDR3: CASTRSREINEKLFF. CDR3 nucleotides: TGTGCCAGCACCCGAAGTAGGGAGATTAATGAAAAACTGTTTTTT. The chain has TRBV2 and TRBJ1-4; no clear D. V was pared by 7 bases and J by 4 bases, with 16 bases between. CDR1 is SNHLY, CDR2 FYNNEI, per germline. The length of the CDR3 is 15 residues.

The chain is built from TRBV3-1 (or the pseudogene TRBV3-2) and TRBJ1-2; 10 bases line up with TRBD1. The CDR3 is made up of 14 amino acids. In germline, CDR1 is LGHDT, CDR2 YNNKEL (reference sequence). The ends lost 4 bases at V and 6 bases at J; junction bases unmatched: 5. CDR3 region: CASSPGTGVHGYTF. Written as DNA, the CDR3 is TGTGCCAGCAGCCCCGGGACAGGGGTGCATGGCTACACCTTC.

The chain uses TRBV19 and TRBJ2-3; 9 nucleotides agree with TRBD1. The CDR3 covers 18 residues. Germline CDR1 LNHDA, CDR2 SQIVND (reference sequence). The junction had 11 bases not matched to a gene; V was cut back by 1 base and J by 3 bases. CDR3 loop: CASSIAPIGQGNTDTQYF. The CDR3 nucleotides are TGTGCCAGTAGTATAGCCCCAATCGGACAGGGGAATACAGATACGCAGTATTTT.

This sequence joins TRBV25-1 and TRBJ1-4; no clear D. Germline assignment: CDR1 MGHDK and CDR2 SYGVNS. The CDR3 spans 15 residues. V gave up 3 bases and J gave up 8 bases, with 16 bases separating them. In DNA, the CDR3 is TGTGCCAGCAGTGACCCACGAGAGCTAAGCGAAAAACTGTTTTTT. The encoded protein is CASSDPRELSEKLFF. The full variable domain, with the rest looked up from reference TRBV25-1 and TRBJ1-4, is EADIYQTPRYLVIGTGKKITLECSQTMGHDKMYWYQQDPGMELHLIHYSYGVNSTEKGDLSSESTVSRIRTEHFPLTLESARPSHTSQYLCASSDPRELSEKLFFGSGTQLSVL.

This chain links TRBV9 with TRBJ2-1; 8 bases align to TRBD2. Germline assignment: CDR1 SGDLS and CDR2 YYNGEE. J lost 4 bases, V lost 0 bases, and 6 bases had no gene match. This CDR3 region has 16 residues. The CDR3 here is CASSVAPGGRYNEQFF. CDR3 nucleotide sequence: TGTGCCAGCAGCGTAGCACCGGGGGGGAGGTACAATGAGCAGTTCTTC.

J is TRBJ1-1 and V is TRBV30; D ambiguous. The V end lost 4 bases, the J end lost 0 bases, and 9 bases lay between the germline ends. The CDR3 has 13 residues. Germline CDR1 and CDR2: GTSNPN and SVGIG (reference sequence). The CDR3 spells CAWKRIMNTEAFF. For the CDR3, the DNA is TGTGCCTGGAAGAGGATCATGAACACTGAAGCTTTCTTT.

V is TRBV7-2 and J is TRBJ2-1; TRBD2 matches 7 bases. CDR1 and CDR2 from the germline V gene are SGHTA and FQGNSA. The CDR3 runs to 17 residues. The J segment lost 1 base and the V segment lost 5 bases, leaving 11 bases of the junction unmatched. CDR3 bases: TGTGCCAGCAGCCTAGTCAGCGGGGTAGGGTCCTACAATGAGCAGTTCTTC. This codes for CASSLVSGVGSYNEQFF.